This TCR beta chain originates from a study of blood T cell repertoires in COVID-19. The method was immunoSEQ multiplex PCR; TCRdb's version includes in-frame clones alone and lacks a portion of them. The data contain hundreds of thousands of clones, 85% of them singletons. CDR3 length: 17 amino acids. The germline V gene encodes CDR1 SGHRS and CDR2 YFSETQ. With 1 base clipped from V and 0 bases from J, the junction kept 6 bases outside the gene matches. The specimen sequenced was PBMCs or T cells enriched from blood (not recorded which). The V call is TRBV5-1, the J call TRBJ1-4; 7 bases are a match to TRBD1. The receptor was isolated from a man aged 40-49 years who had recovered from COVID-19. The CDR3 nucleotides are TGCGCCAGCAGCTTGCAGGGGCAGGGGGCAACTAATGAAAAACTGTTTTTT. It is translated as CASSLQGQGATNEKLFF. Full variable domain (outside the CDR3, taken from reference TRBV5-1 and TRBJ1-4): KAGVTQTPRYLIKTRGQQVTLSCSPISGHRSVSWYQQTPGQGLQFLFEYFSETQRNKGNFPGRFSGRQFSNSRSEMNVSTLELGDSALYLCASSLQGQGATNEKLFFGSGTQLSVL.